Listed below are T cell receptor beta chains from one sample, sequenced in a study of blood T cell repertoires in COVID-19. Produced via immunoSEQ multiplex PCR; TCRdb's table is partial and in-frame only. The sample contains 65,000 or so clones, 80% to 90% of which appear only once. Sequenced sample: peripheral blood. These receptors all come from an elderly man with acute or convalescent COVID-19. Both conserved end residues are part of each CDR3. A D gene is named only where the DNA matches it firmly. Rows give clone size only sometimes, using once, few, many, or a class for an expanded clone.

TRBV5-4	TRBJ1-4	15	NA	NA	TGTGCCAGCAGCTCGGCGGGTTTGAGTAATGAAAAACTGTTTTTT	CASSSAGLSNEKLFF
TRBV11-3	TRBJ2-1	16	TRBD1	NA	TGTGCCAGCAGCTCGAGAGGGACAGGGACATACAATGAGCAGTTCTTC	CASSSRGTGTYNEQFF
TRBV6-6	TRBJ1-1	13	NA	NA	TGTGCCAGCAGAGGACGGGGAAACACTGAAGCTTTCTTT	CASRGRGNTEAFF
TRBV4-1	TRBJ1-4	18	TRBD1	NA	TGCGCCAGCAGCCAAGAGAGTAAGGACAGGGGGGATTGGGAAAAACTGTTTTTT	CASSQESKDRGDWEKLFF
TRBV7-3	TRBJ1-2	13	TRBD1	NA	TGTGCCAGCAGCTTATCAGGGGGCAATGGCTACACCTTC	CASSLSGGNGYTF
TRBV11-1	TRBJ2-3	16	NA	NA	TGTGCCAGCAGCTTAGCGGGGGCCGGATACACAGATACGCAGTATTTT	CASSLAGAGYTDTQYF
TRBV11-3	TRBJ1-1	13	NA	NA	TGTGCCAGCATTGGGGAAGGGGGAGCTGAAGCTTTCTTT	CASIGEGGAEAFF
TRBV5-6	TRBJ2-7	14	NA	NA	TGTGCCAGCACCCTTTCAGGGTTTTCCTACGAGCAGTACTTC	CASTLSGFSYEQYF
TRBV6-5	TRBJ1-4	13	NA	NA	TGTGCCAGCAATACCGAGATTGGGGCAAAACTGTTTTTT	CASNTEIGAKLFF
TRBV7-9	TRBJ2-5	15	TRBD1	NA	TGTGCCAGCAGCTTAGGGGGGACAGGAGGAGAGACCCAGTACTTC	CASSLGGTGGETQYF
TRBV2	TRBJ1-2	16	NA	once	TGTGCCAGCAGTGAAACCGGGGGGACGGTGAACTATGGCTACACCTTC	CASSETGGTVNYGYTF
TRBV11-3	TRBJ1-1	13	TRBD1	NA	TGTGCCAGCAGCAACAGGGGGAACACTGAAGCTTTCTTT	CASSNRGNTEAFF
TRBV30	TRBJ1-2	13	NA	NA	TGTGCCTGGAGTGTAAGAAGAGGTGCTGGCTACACCTTC	CAWSVRRGAGYTF
TRBV7-2	TRBJ2-5	16	TRBD2	NA	TGTGCCAGCAGCTTAGTTCTAGCGGGGTCTATGGAGACCCAGTACTTC	CASSLVLAGSMETQYF
TRBV12-3/TRBV12-4	TRBJ1-2	13	TRBD1	NA	TGTGCCAGCAGTCCGACAGGGCGTGAGGGCTACACCTTC	CASSPTGREGYTF
TRBV6-2/TRBV6-3	TRBJ1-1	13	NA	NA	TGTGCCAGCAGTTACGGGACATCCACTGAAGCTTTCTTT	CASSYGTSTEAFF
TRBV6-5	TRBJ2-6	15	NA	NA	TGTGCCAGCAAGCTGACAGTCGGCGGGGCCAACGTCCTGACTTTC	CASKLTVGGANVLTF
TRBV4-2	TRBJ2-1	14	TRBD2	NA	TGTGCCAGCAGCCAAGGGACTAGGTTGAATGAGCAGTTCTTC	CASSQGTRLNEQFF
TRBV11-2	TRBJ1-6	17	TRBD1	NA	TGTGCCAGCAGCAATCCCGGGACAGGGGTGAATAATTCACCCCTCCACTTT	CASSNPGTGVNNSPLHF
TRBV19	TRBJ2-3	18	TRBD2	NA	TGTGCCAGTAGTAAAGCCGACTACTGGCGGGGGGGTCCAGATACGCAGTATTTT	CASSKADYWRGGPDTQYF
TRBV9	TRBJ1-2	16	NA	NA	TGTGCCAGCAGCGTGAGGACCCATTCAGAGGGCTATGGCTACACCTTC	CASSVRTHSEGYGYTF
TRBV7-9	TRBJ2-7	14	TRBD1	NA	TGTGCCAGCAGCTTAGACAGGGGTACGGGCGAGCAGTACTTC	CASSLDRGTGEQYF
TRBV3-1/TRBV3-2	TRBJ1-1	15	TRBD1	NA	TGTGCCAGCAGCCAAGTCACAGGGGGCGCAGCCGAAGCTTTCTTT	CASSQVTGGAAEAFF
TRBV6-2/TRBV6-3	TRBJ1-5	18	NA	NA	TGTGCCAGCAGTTACGCGCGTGGGGAAAGGGGGACGAATCAGCCCCAGCATTTT	CASSYARGERGTNQPQHF
TRBV6-1	TRBJ1-6	17	TRBD1	few	TGTGCCAGCAGTGGAACCGGGACAGGGGGTTATAATTCACCCCTCCACTTT	CASSGTGTGGYNSPLHF
TRBV5-1	TRBJ2-5	14	NA	NA	TGCGCCAGCAGCTTTGACTACGTTCAAGAGACCCAGTACTTC	CASSFDYVQETQYF
TRBV7-9	TRBJ2-5	14	TRBD1	NA	TGTGCCAGCAGTCGCGGACAGGGAGGAGAGACCCAGTACTTC	CASSRGQGGETQYF
TRBV2	TRBJ1-6	15	NA	NA	TGTGCCAGCACCCAGCGGGGGGGCATCGGTTCACCCCTCCACTTT	CASTQRGGIGSPLHF
TRBV2	TRBJ2-3	18	TRBD2	NA	TGTGCCAGCAGTGTAGAGGCTAGCGGGGGGGCCGGCACAGATACGCAGTATTTT	CASSVEASGGAGTDTQYF